This record covers a single TCR beta chain. Its specific antigen is unknown. The sample holds no much larger clone one base away, and base qualities are not on file. The data derive from a study of chemoradiotherapy in HPV16-positive cancers (dated by TCRdb to between 2022 and 2023). With respect to the entire study: Candidate HPV-specific T-cell clones and common TCR motifs were defined by functional T-cell assays performed on cells from two HPV16-positive patients. The study asked whether T-cell immunity against the HPV oncoproteins E6 and E7 changes during chemoradiotherapy and whether it affects survival. TCR repertoires from some 90 patients with HPV-related cancers were then used to track the candidate HPV-specific TCRs and motifs. Here is what the overall study found, with its caveats: In HPV16-positive patients, expansion of HPV-responsive T cells during chemoradiotherapy was associated with improved recurrence-free survival. The survival association was reported for HPV16-positive patients, and the functional definition of HPV-specific T cells was derived from only a couple of HPV16-positive patients. Expansion of candidate HPV-specific clones and E7-related TCR motifs was observed in the tumor microenvironment during treatment, whereas no such expansion was observed for non-HPV-specific T cells.

V and J are truncated by 0 bases and 3 bases respectively, leaving an intervening sequence of 12 bases. From a lookup of the germline V gene, CDR1 and CDR2 are MDHEN and SYDVKM. The CDR3, from cysteine to phenylalanine, totals 17 residues. The only DNA kept is the CDR3, 51 bases in frame from the first base. Repertoires were sampled repeatedly over the course of chemoradiotherapy so that clonal expansion in the tumor microenvironment could be followed. Library preparation used the immunoSEQ multiplex PCR assay. Imported from immuneACCESS, the table was reduced by TCRdb to in-frame sequences with V and J called. These copies leave out some clones; in studies compared against another copy, an unresolved V gene accounts for under half, and the cause of the remainder is not known. The sample table shows roughly 4,700 clones, and roughly two thirds are seen once. The ten largest clones represent 8% to 9.5% of the sample.

Material: tumor tissue, obtained from a patient who underwent chemoradiotherapy. The TCR sequence derives from a human donor with HPV-associated anogenital cancer. The sequence is built from TRBV28 and TRBJ1-6, with no reliable assignment of the D segment. The nucleotides read TGTGCCAGCAGTTTATGGTCGGCATCCAACTATAATTCACCCCTCCACTTT. Translated, it gives CASSLWSASNYNSPLHF.